The next 26 T cell receptor beta chains were all read from a single sample in a study of graft-versus-host responses after intestinal transplantation. TCRdb's copy holds only in-frame clones and misses some; the assay was immunoSEQ multiplex PCR. In the table there are 90,000 to 100,000 clones, approximately 85% of which are singletons. Sequencing was performed on PBMCs, taken 255 days after intestinal transplant. Source of these receptors: a human patient who received an intestinal transplant, so some T cells may come from the graft donor.

The chain combines TRBV23-1 with TRBJ2-7; 9 nucleotides line up with TRBD2. TRBV23-1 is marked as an open reading frame, function uncertain. V trimming: 3 bases; J trimming: 4 bases; junction bases outside the gene matches: 16. The CDR3 runs 18 residues. CDR3: CASSHRRLIAGVAYEQYF. CDR3 DNA: TGCGCCAGCAGTCACCGGAGACTTATAGCGGGAGTAGCTTACGAGCAGTACTTC.

The gene calls are TRBV6-4 and TRBJ2-3; TRBD1 agrees at 7 bases. V lost 6 bases, J lost 2 bases, and 8 bases stayed unmatched. Germline-derived CDR1 and CDR2 are MRHNA and SNTAGT. This CDR3 has 15 residues. For the CDR3, the DNA is TGTGCCAGCAGCAAGGGGGCGCTGGACACAGATACGCAGTATTTT. This encodes CASSKGALDTDTQYF.

This sequence joins TRBV28 and TRBJ2-7; 7 bases match TRBD2. Germline values: CDR1 MDHEN, CDR2 SYDVKM. V dropped 3 bases and J dropped 9; count of bases not matched to a gene: 5. This CDR3 has 12 residues. CDR3 nucleotides: TGTGCCAGCAGTTTGTCCAGCGGGGTGCAGTACGTC. This gives the protein CASSLSSGVQYV.

The V and J genes are TRBV19 and TRBJ1-2; TRBD1 agrees at 10 bases. V lost 7 bases, J lost 2 bases, and 4 bases stayed unmatched. The CDR3 totals 14 residues. Germline V gene lookup returns CDR1 LNHDA and CDR2 SQIVND (reference sequence). The CDR3 here is CASKRGQGNYGYTF. DNA for the CDR3: TGTGCCAGTAAGCGGGGACAGGGGAACTATGGCTACACCTTC. Full variable domain (remainder filled in from reference TRBV19 and TRBJ1-2): DGGITQSPKYLFRKEGQNVTLSCEQNLNHDAMYWYRQDPGQGLRLIYYSQIVNDFQKGDIAEGYSVSREKKESFPLTVTSAQKNPTAFYLCASKRGQGNYGYTFGSGTRLTVV.

V gene TRBV28 combines with J gene TRBJ1-5; D gene uncertain. The CDR3 has 14 residues. Germline CDR1 and CDR2: MDHEN and SYDVKM. The V and J ends lost 5 bases and 9 bases respectively, with 17 bases between them. CDR3 region: CASSLRPADRPQHF. DNA for the CDR3: TGTGCCAGCAGTCTCCGGCCTGCCGATCGGCCCCAGCATTTT.

The chain has TRBV7-9 and TRBJ2-4; 9 bases map to TRBD1. This CDR3 has 17 residues. The J segment lost 3 bases and the V segment lost 5 bases, leaving 11 bases of the junction unmatched. Germline V gives CDR1 SEHNR, CDR2 FQNEAQ (reference sequence). The CDR3 nucleotides are TGTGCCAGCAGCAACGACCGGGACAGGGTAGTCAAAAACATTCAGTACTTC. It codes for CASSNDRDRVVKNIQYF.

In DNA, the CDR3 is TGTGCCAGTAGCGTCGCGGGGCGGGAGCCCGAGCAGTACTTC. Its translation: CASSVAGREPEQYF. The chain employs TRBV19 and TRBJ2-7; 7 positions agree with TRBD2. CDR1 LNHDA and CDR2 SQIVND come from the germline V gene (reference sequence). J lost 6 bases, V lost 6 bases, and 11 bases had no gene match. The CDR3 totals 14 residues.

The sample holds a few counts of this clone. This chain connects TRBV6-5 to TRBJ2-6, with D unresolved. CDR1 MNHEY and CDR2 SVGAGI come from the germline V gene. V was trimmed by 2 bases and J by 0 bases, leaving 5 bases between them. The length of the CDR3 is 15 residues. CDR3 in amino acids: CASSYDGSGANVLTF. The CDR3 coding sequence is TGTGCCAGCAGTTACGATGGCTCTGGGGCCAACGTCCTGACTTTC.

J is TRBJ2-3 and V is TRBV28; D may be TRBD2 (5 bases). This CDR3 contains 18 residues. Germline CDR1 MDHEN, CDR2 SYDVKM. V gave up 5 bases and J gave up 2 bases, with 23 bases separating them. CDR3 region: CASSGSPTGGSFTDTQYF. As DNA, the CDR3 is TGTGCCAGCAGTGGGAGCCCTACTGGCGGGTCTTTCACAGATACGCAGTATTTT.

This chain joins TRBV19 and TRBJ2-1; tentative D call: TRBD2 (6 bases). Germline loops: CDR1 LNHDA, CDR2 SQIVND (reference sequence). The CDR3 has 15 amino acids. V lost 6 bases to trimming and J lost 4 bases, with 16 bases between them. CDR3 DNA sequence: TGTGCCAGTAGCTGGCGGCGGGAACCGTACAATGAGCAGTTCTTC. Translation: CASSWRREPYNEQFF.

V and J are TRBV9 and TRBJ2-3; 12 positions agree with TRBD2. CDR1 is SGDLS and CDR2 is YYNGEE in the germline V gene. The CDR3 runs to 18 residues. Trimming removed 3 bases from V and 0 bases from J; junction bases left unmatched: 8. The chain's CDR3 is CASSARGLAGTSTDTQYF. DNA of the CDR3: TGTGCCAGCAGCGCGAGAGGACTAGCGGGGACTAGCACAGATACGCAGTATTTT.

The chain is built from TRBV5-5 and TRBJ1-2, with TRBD1 identical over 8 bases. The CDR3 runs 14 residues. The J segment lost 3 bases and the V segment lost 3 bases, leaving 4 bases of the junction unmatched. Germline values: CDR1 SGHKS, CDR2 YYEKEE (reference sequence). The CDR3 DNA sequence: TGTGCCAGCAGCTCCCGACAGGGGTACTATGGCTACACCTTC. Protein: CASSSRQGYYGYTF.

The V call is TRBV19, the J call TRBJ2-2; D is undetermined. CDR3 length equals 15 residues. The germline CDR1 and CDR2 sequences are LNHDA and SQIVND (reference sequence). Trimming stripped 1 base from V and 2 bases from J, with 8 bases between. The CDR3 spells CASSIGARNTGELFF. The CDR3, as DNA: TGTGCCAGTAGTATAGGGGCTAGAAACACCGGGGAGCTGTTTTTT. Full variable domain (rest looked up from reference TRBV19 and TRBJ2-2): DGGITQSPKYLFRKEGQNVTLSCEQNLNHDAMYWYRQDPGQGLRLIYYSQIVNDFQKGDIAEGYSVSREKKESFPLTVTSAQKNPTAFYLCASSIGARNTGELFFGEGSRLTVL.

The count of this clone is one. CDR3 amino acids: CASSLIAGGHTDTQYF. As DNA, the CDR3 is TGTGCCAGCAGCCTAATAGCGGGGGGGCACACAGATACGCAGTATTTT. The gene calls are TRBV6-6 and TRBJ2-3; 11 bases agree with TRBD2. Germline CDR1 is MNHNY and CDR2 is SVGAGI (reference sequence). Trimming at V came to 6 bases and at J to 2 bases, leaving 7 bases not matched to a gene. The length of the CDR3 is 16 residues.

The rearrangement joins TRBV15 to TRBJ2-2, with 11 bases lining up with TRBD2. The trim removed 4 bases at V and 5 bases at J, leaving 6 bases unmatched. The CDR3 has 16 residues. Germline V gene lookup returns CDR1 LNHNV and CDR2 YYDKDF (reference sequence). The CDR3: CATSKGLADQTGELFF. Written as DNA, the CDR3 is TGTGCCACCAGCAAGGGACTAGCGGATCAAACCGGGGAGCTGTTTTTT.

The chain has TRBV7-9 and TRBJ2-7; 12 nucleotides line up with TRBD2. Germline-derived CDR1 and CDR2 are SEHNR and FQNEAQ (reference sequence). The length of the CDR3 is 14 residues. V lost 5 bases and J lost 13; bases outside the gene matches: 12. CDR3 DNA: TGTGCCAGCAGCCGAGGACTAGCGGGAAGGGCCCCTTACTTC. Encoded protein: CASSRGLAGRAPYF.

V usage is TRBV27 and J usage is TRBJ2-7; D unclear. The ends were cut back, 5 bases at V and 6 bases at J, with 17 bases in the middle. The CDR3 sequence is 14 residues long. In germline, CDR1 is MNHEY, CDR2 SMNVEV (reference sequence). CDR3: CASSIYGPSSEQYF. In DNA form, the CDR3 reads TGTGCCAGCAGTATCTACGGCCCTTCGAGCGAGCAGTACTTC.

This chain uses TRBV23-1 with TRBJ2-7; no reliable D call. TRBV23-1 is filed as an ORF, its function uncertain. The CDR3 is 12 amino acids. V lost 0 bases and J lost 6, with 6 bases in between. This chain's CDR3 is CASSQSPREQYF. The CDR3 coding sequence is TGCGCCAGCAGTCAATCGCCCCGCGAGCAGTACTTC.

This clone was observed once. The chain uses TRBV19 and TRBJ1-2; D might be TRBD1 (6 bases). The CDR3 has 15 residues. CDR1 is LNHDA and CDR2 is SQIVND in the germline V gene (reference sequence). The V end lost 1 base, the J end lost 6 bases, and 15 bases lay between the germline ends. The CDR3 is CASSIVNRESDGYTF. In DNA form, the CDR3 reads TGTGCCAGTAGTATAGTAAACAGGGAGTCGGATGGCTACACCTTC.

This chain links TRBV7-8 with TRBJ2-6, with D perhaps TRBD2 (6 bases). The V gene's germline CDR1 is SGHVS and CDR2 FQNEAQ. The ends were cut back, 1 base at V and 3 bases at J, with 10 bases in the middle. The CDR3 spans 16 residues. CDR3 sequence reads: CASSLGLVGGANVLTF. CDR3 nucleotide sequence: TGTGCCAGCAGCTTAGGACTAGTCGGTGGGGCCAACGTCCTGACTTTC.

The rearrangement links TRBV9 to TRBJ2-1, with D perhaps TRBD2 (6 bases). Germline V gene sequence: CDR1 SGDLS, CDR2 YYNGEE. This CDR3 contains 15 residues. V shed 3 bases and J shed 2 bases, with 12 bases lying between them. CDR3 residues: CASSEAGITYNEQFF. The CDR3 DNA follows: TGTGCCAGCAGCGAGGCGGGGATAACCTACAATGAGCAGTTCTTC. Based on the CDR3 plus reference TRBV9 and TRBJ2-1, the full variable domain is DSGVTQTPKHLITATGQRVTLRCSPRSGDLSVYWYQQSLDQGLQFLIQYYNGEERAKGNILERFSAQQFPDLHSELNLSSLELGDSALYFCASSEAGITYNEQFFGPGTRLTVL.

CDR3 region: CASSQDAQGARYEQYF. The CDR3 nucleotides read TGCGCCAGCAGCCAAGACGCGCAGGGGGCAAGGTACGAGCAGTACTTC. V gene TRBV4-1 combines with J gene TRBJ2-7; 8 bases are a match to TRBD1. V was clipped by 0 bases and J by 4 bases; unmatched bases: 8. Germline CDR1 reads MGHRA; CDR2 reads YSYEKL. The CDR3 extends over 16 amino acids.

The genes are TRBV2 and TRBJ2-5; 10 bases fit TRBD1. The CDR3 spans 14 residues. Germline V gene data show CDR1 as SNHLY and CDR2 as FYNNEI. V was pared by 5 bases and J by 6 bases, with 6 bases of the junction left unmatched. In nucleotides, the CDR3 is TGTGCCAGCAGTCAGGGACAGGGGAGACAGACCCAGTACTTC. Its translation is CASSQGQGRQTQYF.

The J gene is TRBJ2-7, the V gene TRBV28; D not resolved. Trimming left V 6 bases short and J 3 bases short, with 15 bases between. From germline, CDR1 is MDHEN and CDR2 SYDVKM. The CDR3 has 14 residues. The CDR3 nucleotides read TGTGCCAGCAGCCGAACCCTTTGGGGCTACGAGCAGTACTTC. Translating gives CASSRTLWGYEQYF.

The rearrangement joins TRBV5-1 to TRBJ1-1; the D gene is possibly TRBD1 (5 bases). V was clipped by 6 bases and J by 7 bases, with 16 bases between them. Germline lookup yields CDR1 SGHRS and CDR2 YFSETQ. CDR3 size: 13 residues. The CDR3 nucleotides read TGCGCCAGCATCGGGACGGCTCTAGGTGAAGCTTTCTTT. It yields the protein CASIGTALGEAFF.

This chain joins TRBV7-2 and TRBJ2-1; 10 bases align to TRBD1. Trimming removed 5 bases from V and 9 bases from J; junction bases left unmatched: 10. Germline lookup yields CDR1 SGHTA and CDR2 FQGNSA. The CDR3 covers 15 residues. The CDR3 protein is CASSQPGQGIGEQFF. Here the CDR3 DNA reads TGTGCCAGCAGCCAGCCGGGACAGGGGATAGGTGAGCAGTTCTTC.